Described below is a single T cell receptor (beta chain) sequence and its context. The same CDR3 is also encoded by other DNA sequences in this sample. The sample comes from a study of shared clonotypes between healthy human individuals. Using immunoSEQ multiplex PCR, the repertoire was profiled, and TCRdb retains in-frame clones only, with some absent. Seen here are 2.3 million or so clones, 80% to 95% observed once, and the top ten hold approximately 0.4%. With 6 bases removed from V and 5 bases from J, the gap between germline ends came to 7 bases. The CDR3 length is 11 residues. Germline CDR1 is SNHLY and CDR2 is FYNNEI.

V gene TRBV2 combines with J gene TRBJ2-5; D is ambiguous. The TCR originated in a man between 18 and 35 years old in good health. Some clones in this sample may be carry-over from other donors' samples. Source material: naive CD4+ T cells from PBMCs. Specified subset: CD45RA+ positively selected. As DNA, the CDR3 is TGTGCCAGCAGCCCTCGGGAGACCCAGTACTTC. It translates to CASSPRETQYF.